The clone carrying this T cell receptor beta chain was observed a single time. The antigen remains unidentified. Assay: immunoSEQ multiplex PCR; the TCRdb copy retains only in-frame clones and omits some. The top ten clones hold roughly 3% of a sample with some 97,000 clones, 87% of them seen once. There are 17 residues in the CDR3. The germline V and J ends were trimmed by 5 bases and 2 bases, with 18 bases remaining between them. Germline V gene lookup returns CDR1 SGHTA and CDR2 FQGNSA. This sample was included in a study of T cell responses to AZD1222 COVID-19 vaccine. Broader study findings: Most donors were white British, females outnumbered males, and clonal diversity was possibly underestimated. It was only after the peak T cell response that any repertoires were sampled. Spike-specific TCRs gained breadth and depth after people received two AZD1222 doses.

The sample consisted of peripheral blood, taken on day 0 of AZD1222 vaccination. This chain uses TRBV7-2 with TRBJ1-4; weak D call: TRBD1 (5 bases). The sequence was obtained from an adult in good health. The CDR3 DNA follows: TGTGCCAGCAGCCTCTCGTGGGGTCGGGGCACTAATGAAAAACTGTTTTTT. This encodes CASSLSWGRGTNEKLFF.